This TCR beta chain was documented in a study of tumor-infiltrating lymphocytes in primary liver carcinoma. At the level of the study: Patients of both sexes were 30 to 69 years old.

Joint extraction of RNA and DNA used roughly 20-33 mg of bulk tissue that was unsorted. Tumor samples uniformly had over 85% viable tumor cells. The CDR3 has 16 residues. Losses at the gene ends were 5 bases for V and 1 base for J; bases not matched to a gene: 8. The germline gives CDR1 LNHDA, CDR2 SQIVND (reference sequence). TCR beta cDNA came from around 500 ng total RNA, primed with a constant-region primer. Libraries covering TCR beta were generated through three nested multiplex PCR rounds (using a slightly modified ARM-PCR). The first two PCR rounds used TRBV1-TRBV30 forward primers with a C-beta reverse primer, about 10 cycles each. TCRdb reprocessed the multiplex PCR reads with MiXCR, giving one entry per CDR3 protein. The top ten clones hold 9% to 15% of a sample with approximately 100,000 distinct CDR3 sequences, about 70% of them seen once.

The receptor's source is a woman aged 60-70 years with primary liver carcinoma and hepatitis B virus infection. Specimen: liver tumor tissue from sampling region 2. Subset described: tumor region T2, inferior pole. The chain couples TRBV19 to TRBJ2-5; 9 bases fit TRBD2. In DNA, the CDR3 is TGTGCCAGTAGTCCTAGAGCGGGAGGCCTCCAAGAGACCCAGTACTTC. Translating gives CASSPRAGGLQETQYF.